This is a list of T cell receptor beta chains from one sample in a study of T-cell memory formation after mild COVID-19. From the 5' RACE reads, TCRdb called clonotypes with MiXCR, one entry per CDR3 protein. The sample has almost 550,000 distinct CDR3 sequences; roughly 20% are singletons. The sample consisted of PBMCs or a T cell subset sorted from them (not recorded which). These receptors were collected from an adult woman who had mild COVID-19 (a few samples of this study predate the infection). Cell type and time point are not known. Both conserved end residues are part of each CDR3.

TRBJ2-5 | TRBV24-1 | CATSDLTAPGQETQYF
TRBJ1-6 | TRBV3-1 | CASSQVSSPLHF
TRBJ1-1 | TRBV24-1 | CATSDPDRDTEAFF
TRBJ2-1 | TRBV12-3/TRBV12-4 | CASSYRGNTEQFF
TRBJ2-2 | TRBV6-2/TRBV6-3 | CASSYEPSRAGELFF
TRBJ2-3 | TRBV11-3 | CASSLNRGGTQYF
TRBJ2-1 | TRBV9 | CASSPAGGGGRREQFF
TRBJ2-1 | TRBV5-1 | CASRGLAPRNEQFF
TRBJ2-1 | TRBV12-3/TRBV12-4 | CASSLGGRGFFNEQFF
TRBJ2-3 | TRBV6-2/TRBV6-3 | CASSATSGRTDTQYF
TRBJ2-2 | TRBV3-1 | CASSQDLAGATFTGELFF
TRBJ1-2 | TRBV12-3/TRBV12-4 | CASRSGQVHGYTF
TRBJ1-2 | TRBV13 | CASSSMGGPSGYGYTF
TRBJ1-1 | TRBV14 | CASAGTGLAFF
TRBJ2-4 | TRBV20-1 | CSADDGQSTLNIQYF
TRBJ1-1 | TRBV9 | CASSDSDSMNTEAFF
TRBJ1-6 | TRBV20-1 | CSASRGIYSPLHF
TRBJ2-5 | TRBV20-1 | CSARTSHETQYF
TRBJ2-7 | TRBV5-1 | CASSSRTGGGPHLYF
TRBJ2-7 | TRBV4-2 | CASSQEGRAYEQYF
TRBJ1-6 | TRBV2 | CASSEGGRNSPLHF
TRBJ2-3 | TRBV7-2 | CASSSPTESSTDTQYF
TRBJ2-2 | TRBV3-1 | CASSQGPNTGELFF
TRBJ1-4 | TRBV3-1 | CASSQDPETFGEKLFF
TRBJ2-5 | TRBV7-2 | CASRGVKETQYF
TRBJ1-3 | TRBV29-1 | CSVGDRAGNTIYF
TRBJ2-1 | TRBV10-3 | CAITESRDMSYNEQFF
TRBJ2-1 | TRBV7-8 | CASSPKREPRNEQFF
TRBJ2-5 | TRBV14 | CASSQDPLLAGGQSWQETQYF
TRBJ2-3 | TRBV7-2 | CASRQGRSTDTQYF
TRBJ2-7 | TRBV4-1 | CASSQRTGTAVDYEQYF
TRBJ2-7 | TRBV5-1 | CASSPGTGVHEQYF
TRBJ1-2 | TRBV5-1 | CASSLDSHPSRGYTF
TRBJ1-2 | TRBV7-8 | CASSLVGDRGDYGYTF
TRBJ2-1 | TRBV9 | CASSVPPGGAMYNEQFF
TRBJ1-2 | TRBV7-3 | CASSSQPTGYGYTF
TRBJ2-5 | TRBV20-1 | CSARPGGALQETQYF
TRBJ1-1 | TRBV12-3/TRBV12-4 | CASSLTLGGSAEAFF
TRBJ1-2 | TRBV24-1 | CATSDHDRNYGYTF
TRBJ1-3 | TRBV7-9 | CASSSTGTVSGNTIYF
TRBJ2-1 | TRBV7-9 | CASSLSGGAYNEQFF
TRBJ2-1 | TRBV7-9 | CASSSNRGPDSYNEQFF
TRBJ2-3 | TRBV7-6 | CASSLGLAATSTDTQYF
TRBJ2-3 | TRBV5-1 | CASSLGFELAGDTQYF
TRBJ2-7 | TRBV10-3 | CAIKREGTYEQYF
TRBJ2-5 | TRBV4-1 | CASSLTPYPGLAGVETQYF
TRBJ2-3 | TRBV23-1 | CASSPPGTASVTDTQYF
TRBJ2-2 | TRBV12-3/TRBV12-4 | CASSLARLAGGRGELFF
TRBJ2-1 | TRBV27 | CASSTTTRGVEQFF
TRBJ2-5 | TRBV15 | CATQQGALETQYF
TRBJ2-3 | TRBV29-1 | CSAGVGRGATDTQYF
TRBJ2-3 | TRBV19 | CASSSTSLTDTQYF
TRBJ2-1 | TRBV7-2 | CASSLRLAGGPYNEQFF
TRBJ2-3 | TRBV15 | CATSRSIRERTDTQYF
TRBJ1-1 | TRBV6-5 | CASSYQANTEAFF